The 16 T cell receptor beta chains below come from one sample, sequenced in a study of cytomegalovirus exposure and HLA in healthy donors. Amplification used 60 Vbeta primers and 13 Jbeta primers. The repertoire was sequenced with immunoSEQ multiplex PCR; TCRdb's copy has only in-frame clones and lacks some. The sample records 100,000 to 150,000 clones, 75% being singletons. The sample consisted of PBMCs. The source of these receptors is a woman between 50 and 59 years old in good health and CMV-seronegative.

The V call is TRBV9, the J call TRBJ1-1; 7 bases agree with TRBD1. The V segment lost 3 bases and the J segment 2 bases; nucleotides outside the gene matches: 13. CDR1 is SGDLS, CDR2 YYNGEE, per germline. The CDR3 loop spans 17 amino acids. The CDR3 coding sequence is TGTGCCAGCAGCGCTCAACCCCCAGGGGGGATTAACACTGAAGCTTTCTTT. Its translation is CASSAQPPGGINTEAFF.

As DNA, the CDR3 is TGTGCCAGCAGTTACCGGACAGGGCGGAACGAAGAGCAGTACTTC. It codes for CASSYRTGRNEEQYF. V gene TRBV6-6 combines with J gene TRBJ2-7, with 8 nucleotides matching TRBD1. This CDR3 region has 15 residues. Trimming at V came to 2 bases and at J to 7 bases, leaving 10 bases not matched to a gene. Germline CDR1 and CDR2: MNHNY and SVGAGI (reference sequence).

This rearrangement joins TRBV15 to TRBJ2-1; TRBD1 aligns across 8 bases. Germline CDR1 reads LNHNV; CDR2 reads YYDKDF (reference sequence). Losses at the gene ends were 1 base for V and 7 bases for J; bases not matched to a gene: 9. The CDR3 spans 16 residues. CDR3 protein: CATSRGQGIGDNEQFF. As DNA, the CDR3 is TGTGCCACCAGCAGAGGACAGGGGATAGGGGATAATGAGCAGTTCTTC.

This clone was seen only a few times. The chain uses TRBV28 and TRBJ2-3, with 9 bases identical to TRBD2. The germline CDR1 and CDR2 sequences are MDHEN and SYDVKM. CDR3 length equals 14 residues. Unmatched junction bases numbered 3, after V lost 4 bases and J lost 4 bases. This CDR3 is CASSSGTSPDTQYF. The CDR3, as DNA: TGTGCCAGCAGTTCCGGGACTAGCCCAGATACGCAGTATTTT. The variable domain in full, completed from reference TRBV28 and TRBJ2-3, reads DVKVTQSSRYLVKRTGEKVFLECVQDMDHENMFWYRQDPGLGLRLIYFSYDVKMKEKGDIPEGYSVSREKKERFSLILESASTNQTSMYLCASSSGTSPDTQYFGPGTRLTVL.

V and J are TRBV6-5 and TRBJ1-3, with a possible D match to TRBD1 (6 bases). V shed 5 bases and J shed 3 bases, with 11 bases lying between them. The length of the CDR3 is 14 residues. Germline lookup yields CDR1 MNHEY and CDR2 SVGAGI. CDR3 residues: CASSINRDGNTIYF. CDR3 nucleotide sequence: TGTGCCAGCAGTATTAACAGGGATGGAAACACCATATATTTT.

J is TRBJ1-5 and V is TRBV11-2, with D hard to call. The V gene's germline CDR1 is SGHAT and CDR2 FQNNGV. The CDR3 contains 13 residues. V was pared by 5 bases and J by 4 bases, with 9 bases between. Written as DNA, the CDR3 is TGTGCCAGCAGCCGCGAGGGTAATCAGCCCCAGCATTTT. It translates to CASSREGNQPQHF.

V is TRBV30 and J is TRBJ2-5, with unresolved D. Trimming took off 4 bases at V and 2 bases at J, with 8 bases between the two ends. The length of the CDR3 is 12 residues. Germline values: CDR1 GTSNPN, CDR2 SVGIG (reference sequence). As DNA, the CDR3 is TGTGCCTGGACAGTTCAACAAGAGACCCAGTACTTC. This encodes CAWTVQQETQYF.

The rearrangement links TRBV11-2 to TRBJ1-1, with TRBD1 matching 9 bases. J lost 8 bases, V lost 1 base, and 2 bases had no gene match. Germline loops: CDR1 SGHAT, CDR2 FQNNGV. The CDR3 consists of 13 residues. CDR3 nucleotide sequence: TGTGCCAGCAGCTTAGGCGGGACAGGGGAAGCTTTCTTT. Its protein product is CASSLGGTGEAFF.

The genes are TRBV2 and TRBJ2-7; tentative D call: TRBD2 (6 bases). V was trimmed by 6 bases and J by 0 bases, leaving 15 bases between them. The CDR3 covers 15 residues. CDR1 is SNHLY and CDR2 is FYNNEI in the germline V gene. The chain's CDR3 is CASSPLAASSYEQYF. Here the CDR3 DNA reads TGTGCCAGCAGCCCACTAGCTGCCTCCTCCTACGAGCAGTACTTC.

The V and J genes are TRBV5-1 and TRBJ1-2; 8 nucleotides line up with TRBD1. The CDR3 length is 14 residues. Germline V gene sequence: CDR1 SGHRS, CDR2 YFSETQ. Unmatched junction bases numbered 5, after V lost 3 bases and J lost 4 bases. The CDR3 nucleotides are TGCGCCAGCAGCTCGGACAGGGAAGGCTATGGCTACACCTTC. This encodes CASSSDREGYGYTF.

The rearrangement joins TRBV6-1 to TRBJ1-5; TRBD1 is a possible D gene (6 bases). The CDR3 has 15 residues. V lost 3 bases and J 3 bases, leaving 12 bases between the germline ends. From germline, CDR1 is MNHNS and CDR2 SASEGT. The CDR3: CASSEVGQFNQPQHF. The CDR3 DNA follows: TGTGCCAGCAGTGAGGTAGGACAGTTCAATCAGCCCCAGCATTTT.

This sequence joins TRBV4-3 and TRBJ2-5; 11 bases are a match to TRBD2. This CDR3 has 15 residues. Trimming removed 4 bases from V and 3 bases from J; junction bases left unmatched: 4. CDR1 is LGHNA, CDR2 YSLEER, per germline. CDR3 residues: CASSRLLAGEETQYF. The CDR3 coding sequence is TGCGCCAGCAGCCGGTTACTAGCGGGAGAAGAGACCCAGTACTTC.

V is TRBV30 and J is TRBJ2-3; 7 bases agree with TRBD2. This CDR3 is built from 14 residues. The V gene's germline CDR1 is GTSNPN and CDR2 SVGIG (reference sequence). Losses at the gene ends were 2 bases for V and 2 bases for J; bases not matched to a gene: 4. DNA for the CDR3: TGTGCCTGGAGTCGAGCGGGGATCACAGATACGCAGTATTTT. This codes for CAWSRAGITDTQYF.

The rearrangement links TRBV27 to TRBJ2-1, with no clear D. The CDR3 loop spans 13 amino acids. Trimming cost V 8 bases and J 5 bases, with 13 bases left between them. Germline V gives CDR1 MNHEY, CDR2 SMNVEV (reference sequence). CDR3 sequence reads: CASSNRVNNEQFF. The CDR3 DNA sequence: TGTGCCAGCTCAAATCGGGTAAACAATGAGCAGTTCTTC.

The genes are TRBV7-9 and TRBJ2-3; D is uncertain. The CDR3 spans 15 residues. CDR1 is SEHNR and CDR2 is FQNEAQ in the germline V gene (reference sequence). V shed 0 bases and J shed 2 bases, with 9 bases lying between them. The CDR3 sequence is CASSLAGQDTDTQYF. In nucleotides, the CDR3 is TGTGCCAGCAGCTTAGCTGGGCAGGACACAGATACGCAGTATTTT.

The chain combines TRBV28 with TRBJ2-7; 12 bases agree with TRBD1. J gave up 7 bases and V 3 bases, and 4 bases lay outside the gene matches. Germline V gene lookup returns CDR1 MDHEN and CDR2 SYDVKM. The CDR3 consists of 14 residues. CDR3 in DNA: TGTGCCAGCAGTTTGGGACAGGGGGCGAAGGAGCAGTACTTC. Protein sequence: CASSLGQGAKEQYF.